Listed here are 18 T cell receptor beta chains from one sample, sequenced in a study of T cells in localized non-small cell lung cancer. Sequencing used immunoSEQ multiplex PCR; TCRdb keeps in-frame clones, though not all of them. This sample yields some 27,000 clones, of which 88% are seen a single time; roughly 13% belongs to the top ten. Material: peripheral blood, obtained before any cancer treatment. These receptors came from a female donor of 60 years or more with stage III squamous cell lung carcinoma.

The gene calls are TRBV5-1 and TRBJ2-3; D is unclear. The V end was cut by 2 bases, the J end by 6 bases, with 10 bases between. Per the germline V gene, CDR1 is SGHRS and CDR2 is YFSETQ. There are 13 residues in the CDR3. This chain's CDR3 is CASSFWGRDTQYF. The CDR3 DNA reads TGCGCCAGCAGCTTTTGGGGTAGGGATACGCAGTATTTT.

This chain joins TRBV28 and TRBJ2-7, with D unresolved. V was trimmed by 3 bases and J by 0 bases, leaving 9 bases between them. CDR1 and CDR2 (germline): MDHEN, SYDVKM. The CDR3 sequence is 14 residues long. CDR3 DNA: TGTGCCAGCAGTTTGGGCGGAAGCTCCTACGAGCAGTACTTC. Amino acid sequence: CASSLGGSSYEQYF.

The CDR3 is CASSPPSSGGDRGEQFF. The CDR3 nucleotides read TGTGCCAGCAGCCCACCCTCTAGCGGGGGGGACCGGGGTGAGCAGTTCTTC. This chain joins TRBV7-9 and TRBJ2-1; TRBD2 agrees at 12 bases. CDR1 and CDR2 (germline): SEHNR, FQNEAQ (reference sequence). The CDR3 is made up of 17 amino acids. V was clipped by 5 bases and J by 9 bases; unmatched bases: 14.

This clone was counted between two and nine times. The rearrangement links TRBV6-5 to TRBJ2-4; 10 bases agree with TRBD1. This CDR3 contains 15 residues. CDR1 MNHEY and CDR2 SVGAGI come from the germline V gene. The trim removed 2 bases at V and 6 bases at J, leaving 4 bases unmatched. The CDR3 DNA reads as TGTGCCAGCAGTTACAACGGACAGGGGGGAAACATTCAGTACTTC. This translates into CASSYNGQGGNIQYF.

The rearrangement joins TRBV30 to TRBJ1-1, with D tentatively TRBD1 (6 bases). The CDR3 is made up of 14 amino acids. Trimming cost V 0 bases and J 7 bases, with 15 bases left between them. Per germline, CDR1 GTSNPN and CDR2 SVGIG (reference sequence). The CDR3 nucleotides read TGTGCCTGGAGTGTTAGGAGTGGGGGGCGTGAAGCTTTCTTT. Translated: CAWSVRSGGREAFF.

The chain couples TRBV10-2 to TRBJ2-3; D gene unclear. The CDR3 contains 12 residues. Trimming pared 6 bases from V and 2 bases from J, leaving 6 bases between. The germline V gene encodes CDR1 WSHSY and CDR2 SAAADI. CDR3 nucleotides: TGCGCCAGCAGAGCCTACACAGATACGCAGTATTTT. Amino acid sequence: CASRAYTDTQYF.

The V gene is TRBV6-6, the J gene TRBJ2-1, with 10 positions matching TRBD1. The germline gives CDR1 MNHNY, CDR2 SVGAGI (reference sequence). Losses at the gene ends were 6 bases for V and 7 bases for J; bases not matched to a gene: 9. This CDR3 region has 15 residues. DNA for the CDR3: TGTGCCAGCAGCCAACCGGGACAGGGGCGGAATGAGCAGTTCTTC. It encodes CASSQPGQGRNEQFF.

V gene TRBV18 combines with J gene TRBJ2-7; 7 bases fit TRBD1. From germline, CDR1 is KGHSH and CDR2 LQKENI. CDR3 length: 15 amino acids. Trimming removed 2 bases from V and 5 bases from J; junction bases left unmatched: 9. CDR3 bases: TGTGCCAGCTCACCATCCGTGACAGGGACCGACGAGCAGTACTTC. Residues: CASSPSVTGTDEQYF.

The V gene is TRBV4-3, the J gene TRBJ2-3; 9 bases map to TRBD2. Per the germline V gene, CDR1 is LGHNA and CDR2 is YSLEER. The CDR3 loop spans 15 amino acids. V shed 0 bases and J 3 bases; nucleotides not matched to a gene: 1. CDR3 region: CASSQELAGTDTQYF. CDR3 coding DNA: TGCGCCAGCAGCCAAGAGCTAGCGGGAACAGATACGCAGTATTTT.

This clone was seen a few times. The genes are TRBV9 and TRBJ2-1, with a tentative D call TRBD2 (5 bases). The germline CDR1 and CDR2 sequences are SGDLS and YYNGEE. The length of the CDR3 is 15 residues. The V end lost 2 bases, the J end lost 9 bases, and 18 bases lay between the germline ends. DNA of the CDR3: TGTGCCAGCAGCGTTGACTCCGGGGTTTTAGGTGAGCAGTTCTTC. Residues: CASSVDSGVLGEQFF.

The sample holds a few counts of this clone. V is TRBV9 and J is TRBJ2-7; TRBD1 matches 11 bases. After removal of 0 bases from V and 5 bases from J, the junction contained 7 bases not matched to a gene. The CDR3 totals 16 residues. CDR1 and CDR2 from the germline V gene are SGDLS and YYNGEE. The CDR3 bases are TGTGCCAGCAGCGTAGTCGGGACAGGGGGTTTCGACGAGCAGTACTTC. This sequence encodes CASSVVGTGGFDEQYF.

This sequence joins TRBV28 and TRBJ1-5; D is uncertain. The CDR3 spans 15 residues. Germline-derived CDR1 and CDR2 are MDHEN and SYDVKM. Trimming left V 7 bases short and J 1 base short, with 14 bases between. The CDR3 DNA is TGTGCCAGCACCCGCCTGGGAGCCAGCAATCAGCCCCAGCATTTT. Protein sequence: CASTRLGASNQPQHF. Full variable domain (rest looked up from reference TRBV28 and TRBJ1-5): DVKVTQSSRYLVKRTGEKVFLECVQDMDHENMFWYRQDPGLGLRLIYFSYDVKMKEKGDIPEGYSVSREKKERFSLILESASTNQTSMYLCASTRLGASNQPQHFGDGTRLSIL.

This sequence joins TRBV10-3 and TRBJ2-3; 7 bases line up with TRBD2. The CDR3 has 17 residues. Trimming took 0 bases from V and 6 from J; bases not matched to a gene: 12. In germline, CDR1 is ENHRY, CDR2 SYGVKD. The CDR3 reads CAISESGRAPDADTQYF. CDR3 nucleotides: TGTGCCATCAGTGAGTCAGGGAGGGCCCCTGACGCGGATACGCAGTATTTT.

V is TRBV5-8 and J is TRBJ1-2; D is unclear. The germline gives CDR1 SGHTS, CDR2 YDEGEE. The CDR3 covers 13 residues. Trimming cost V 1 base and J 2 bases, with 6 bases left between them. CDR3 amino acids: CASSLWENYGYTF. The DNA for the CDR3 is TGTGCCAGCAGCTTGTGGGAGAACTATGGCTACACCTTC.

The chain carries TRBV18 and TRBJ1-5; 7 nucleotides agree with TRBD1. CDR1 is KGHSH and CDR2 is LQKENI in the germline V gene. This CDR3 has 13 amino acids. V shed 5 bases, J shed 5 bases, and the junction held 3 bases outside the gene matches. CDR3 in amino acids: CASSGDSDQPQHF. CDR3 DNA: TGTGCCAGCTCAGGGGACAGCGATCAGCCCCAGCATTTT.

V and J are TRBV4-1 and TRBJ2-2, with 10 bases that match TRBD1. Trimming removed 5 bases from V and 3 bases from J; junction bases left unmatched: 3. The germline V gene has CDR1 MGHRA and CDR2 YSYEKL. The CDR3 totals 15 residues. The DNA of the CDR3 is TGCGCCAGCAGCAGAGGGACAGGGGACACCGGGGAGCTGTTTTTT. As protein: CASSRGTGDTGELFF.

The J gene is TRBJ1-4, the V gene TRBV7-6; D gene ambiguous. V gave up 5 bases and J gave up 1 base, with 17 bases separating them. Germline-derived CDR1 and CDR2 are SGHVS and FNYEAQ. This CDR3 has 17 amino acids. In DNA form, the CDR3 reads TGTGCCAGCAGCGCGAGCTGGGCAGTTCAAACTAATGAAAAACTGTTTTTT. Protein sequence: CASSASWAVQTNEKLFF.

The chain links TRBV5-1 to TRBJ1-2; D not resolved. Germline loops: CDR1 SGHRS, CDR2 YFSETQ. The CDR3 totals 14 residues. Between the trimmed V and J ends, which lost 2 bases and 2 bases, there was a span of 10 bases. In DNA, the CDR3 is TGCGCCAGCAGCTTAGACGCTTCGAACTATGGCTACACCTTC. Translation gives CASSLDASNYGYTF. The entire variable domain, with the rest obtained from reference TRBV5-1 and TRBJ1-2, is as follows: KAGVTQTPRYLIKTRGQQVTLSCSPISGHRSVSWYQQTPGQGLQFLFEYFSETQRNKGNFPGRFSGRQFSNSRSEMNVSTLELGDSALYLCASSLDASNYGYTFGSGTRLTVV.